This T cell receptor beta chain appears in the sequencing data of a study of blood T cell repertoires in COVID-19 (dated by TCRdb to 2019 to 2021). Regarding the study in general: Collaborator samples came from the United States, Italy and Spain and covered acute and convalescent phases of COVID-19. The prospective study material was composed of cDNA or gDNA derived from T cells, B-cell-depleted T cells, or PBMCs. Deeply sampled blood TCRbeta repertoires from subjects exposed to, actively infected with, or recovered from COVID-19 were included in the dataset. The repertoires were released in a freely available public database intended as a resource for research on the immune response to SARS-CoV-2. Samples came from the ongoing ImmuneRACE study (first 160 participants) plus 1,254 subjects from 6 global collaborators. A de-identified subject ID, COVID-19 status, age in years and sex were almost always included in the sample metadata. Where HLA class I and class II types were available, the types were taken from metadata supplied by the sample provider, not from assay-based typing.

TCRbeta CDR3 regions were amplified from genomic DNA using the immunoSEQ Assay, a bias-controlled multiplex PCR. The paper's data handling went like this. The number of nucleated cells in each sample was estimated by amplification of reference gene primers within the assay. Sequence reads were collapsed and filtered to measure the absolute abundance of every unique TCRbeta CDR3 rearrangement. For each sample, productive Simpson clonality was calculated as the square root of Simpson's diversity index across productive rearrangements. This is the immuneACCESS table as TCRdb keeps it, with only in-frame sequences that have V and J called. A part of the clones is gone; compared with another copy, unresolved V genes explain less than half, and the rest is unexplained. V, J and clone size reflect that table, while D and trimming were determined from the DNA. This sample lists 300,000 to 400,000 clones; around 87% were detected once. Over 2.5% of the sample goes to the ten largest clones.

The collaborating institutions used their own protocols to collect whole blood in K2EDTA tubes. For TCRbeta analysis, collaborator samples were shipped as frozen whole blood, as isolated PBMCs, or as DNA extracted from either sample type. The research as a whole found: The quantity of clinical and demographic metadata differed by source and by participant and was supplied without curation.

Deletion took 5 bases off V and 5 bases off J, with a span of 16 bases between the germline ends. From the cysteine through the phenylalanine, the CDR3 covers 14 amino acids. The sequence is cut down to CDR3 DNA, 42 bases in frame from base 1. CDR1 is given as LNHNV and CDR2 as YYDKDF, both from the germline V gene (reference sequence). A note on this clone: Its target antigen remains unknown. No much larger clonotype is one base removed from it; base qualities were not supplied.

The chain is made from TRBV15 and TRBJ2-7; TRBD2 could be the D gene, as 5 bases match. The sequence was obtained from a human donor in a cohort sampled during active COVID-19. Sequences were obtained from peripheral blood. CDR3 loop: CATSRGLGLNEQYF. The DNA sequence is given as TGTGCCACCAGCCGGGGTCTTGGCCTAAACGAGCAGTACTTC.